This T cell receptor (beta chain) was obtained from a study of T cell responses to AZD1222 COVID-19 vaccine. Findings of the study overall: Dominant CD4 TCR responses targeted spike regions 160-218 and 743-854.

Details on this clone: Its antigen is not known.

TCRdb's table, derived via immunoSEQ multiplex PCR, lists solely in-frame clones and lacks some. The table lists 75,000 to 90,000 clones, 80% to 90% of them singletons, with around 3.7% in the top ten. Pooled together were second doses at about 4 or about 12 weeks. Germline lookup yields CDR1 MNHEY and CDR2 SMNVEV (reference sequence). V shed 3 bases, J shed 7 bases, and the junction held 8 bases outside the gene matches. The CDR3 is 14 residues long. The sequence derives from an adult who received the AZD1222 COVID-19 vaccine. The sequencing used peripheral blood, collected 28 days after the second AZD1222 dose. This chain uses TRBV27 with TRBJ1-2; 7 positions match TRBD1. This chain's CDR3 is CASSFKTGSFGYTF. CDR3 nucleotides: TGTGCCAGCAGTTTTAAGACAGGGTCCTTTGGCTACACCTTC.